This TCR beta chain was sequenced for a study of T-cell memory formation after mild COVID-19. Study details: The TCR clusters were mostly specific to one donor.

Points from the study as a whole: CD4+ contracting clones were mainly CM and EM; CD8+ ones, EMRA. Contracting clones, day 15 to 85, had balanced CD4/CD8, and later expanders favored CD4+.

Looked up from germline, CDR1 is WSHSY and CDR2 is SAAADI. This CDR3 has 14 amino acids. The germline V and J ends were trimmed by 4 bases and 2 bases, with 11 bases remaining between them. A single record per CDR3 protein comes from TCRdb applying MiXCR to the 5' RACE reads. Of about 340,000 distinct CDR3 sequences in the sample, approximately 15% are singletons; the top ten hold about a fifth. A remark on this clonotype: What it binds is unknown.

Sequenced: PBMCs or a T cell subset sorted from them (not recorded which). The sequence came from a man between 18 and 35 years old who had mild COVID-19 (a few samples of this study predate the infection). Cell type and time point are not known. The V and J genes are TRBV10-2 and TRBJ1-1; D is possibly TRBD1 (5 bases). CDR3 in DNA: TGCGCCAGCAGTGGGCAGGACATAAACACTGAAGCTTTCTTT. Protein product: CASSGQDINTEAFF.